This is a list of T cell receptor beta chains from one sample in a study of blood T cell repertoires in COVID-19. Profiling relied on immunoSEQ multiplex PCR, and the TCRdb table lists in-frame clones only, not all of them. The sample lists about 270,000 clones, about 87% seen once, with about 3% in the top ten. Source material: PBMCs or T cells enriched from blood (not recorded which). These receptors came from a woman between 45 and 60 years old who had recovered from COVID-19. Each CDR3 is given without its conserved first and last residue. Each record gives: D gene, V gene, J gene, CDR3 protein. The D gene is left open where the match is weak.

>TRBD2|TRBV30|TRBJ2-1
AWRKKTSGSANEQF
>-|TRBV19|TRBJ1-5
ATPFSSGFSNQPQH
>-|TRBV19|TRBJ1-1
ASSRQSSEAF
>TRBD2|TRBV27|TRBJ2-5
ASSSGLAGGPGKTQY
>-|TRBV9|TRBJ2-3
ASSVAWQSTDTQY
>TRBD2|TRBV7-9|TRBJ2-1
ASSRTSGSSNEQF
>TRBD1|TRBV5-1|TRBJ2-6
ASSSTGGRAGANVLT
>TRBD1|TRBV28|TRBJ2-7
ASSSDRDIGKQY
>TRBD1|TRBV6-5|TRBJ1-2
ASRVPGQNYGYT
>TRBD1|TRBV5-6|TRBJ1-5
ASSFGTGRANQPQH
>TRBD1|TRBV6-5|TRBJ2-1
ASSSGTVSYNEQF
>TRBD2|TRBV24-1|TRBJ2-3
ATRTTGGDTQY
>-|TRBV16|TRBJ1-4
ASSLNPWGELF
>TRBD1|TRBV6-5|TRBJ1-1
ASSYTTTGGTEAF
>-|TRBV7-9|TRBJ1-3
ASSSPTHGNTIY
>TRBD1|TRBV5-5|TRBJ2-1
ASTSPDRVRNEQF
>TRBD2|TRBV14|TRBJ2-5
ASSQWTSGIKKTQY
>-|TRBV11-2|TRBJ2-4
ASSAVEGAKNIQY
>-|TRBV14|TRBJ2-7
ASSQDHGSQYEQY
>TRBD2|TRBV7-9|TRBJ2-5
ASSSGLAGRRAETQY
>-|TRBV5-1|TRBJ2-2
ASSLSHPGRTGELF
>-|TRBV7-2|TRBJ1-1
ASSFGMNTEAF
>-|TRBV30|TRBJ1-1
AWSAHKNTEAF
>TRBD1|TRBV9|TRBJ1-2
ASSADQGANYGYT
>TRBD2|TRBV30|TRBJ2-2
AWNRPGTSVTGELF
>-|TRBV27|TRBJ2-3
ASSLGSADTQY
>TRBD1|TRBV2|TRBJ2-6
ASTTGGASGANVLT
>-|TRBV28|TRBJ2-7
ASSYQRRTYEQY
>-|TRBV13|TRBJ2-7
ASSHNTGFSYEQY
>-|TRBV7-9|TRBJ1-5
ASSPIEGNQPQH
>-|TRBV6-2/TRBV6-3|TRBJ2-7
ASSYSKDRPPFSYEQY
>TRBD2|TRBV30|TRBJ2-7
AWSPLAGVSYEQY
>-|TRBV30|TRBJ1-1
AWSPTVRNTEAF